This TCR beta chain is from a study of blood T cells in healthy people across ages. Findings and caveats of the study: Donor CMV infection status was unknown, possibly confounding age-related changes in expanded clonotypes. When set beside aged donors, long-lived donors presented more naive CD4+ cells and higher diversity.

The authors ran a second PCR of about 7 to 11 cycles using a sample-barcoded 5' primer and a J-beta primer mix. A minimum of 2.5 million CDR3-containing paired-end reads was obtained for each sample. Each CDR3 protein gets one entry after TCRdb re-called the 5' RACE reads with MiXCR. The sample records 730,000 or so distinct CDR3 sequences, approximately 43% being singletons. CDR3 length: 14 amino acids. The germline gives CDR1 DFQATT, CDR2 SNEGSKA (reference sequence). The V gene end was trimmed by 1 base and the J gene end by 4 bases; junction bases not matched to a gene: 3. Isolating PBMCs gave at least 6 million of these cells per sample. Comment on this clonotype: Antigen: not known.

The source of this sequence is a woman aged 60-70 years in good health. The sequencing input was blood. The chain joins TRBV20-1 to TRBJ2-4; the match to TRBD2 covers 8 bases. This CDR3 reads CSARVGGGKNIQYF. The CDR3 bases are TGCAGTGCTAGAGTTGGCGGGGGGAAAAACATTCAGTACTTC.